These T cell receptor beta chains were read from a single sample in a study of blood T cell repertoires in COVID-19. Repertoires were generated with immunoSEQ multiplex PCR, while TCRdb's copy carries only in-frame clones and drops some. The sample holds roughly 200,000 clones, 88% seen once. Sequenced material: peripheral blood. The receptors derive from a woman in her twenties or thirties with acute or convalescent COVID-19. Each CDR3 is given with its conserved first and last residue. The D gene is left open where the match is weak. A row's size may be missing; if present it is once, few, many or a size class.

d_call: NA; v_call: TRBV27; j_call: TRBJ1-5; clone_size: NA; cdr3_nt: TGTGCCAGCTCCCCGGAGCTCAATCAGCCCCAGCATTTT; cdr3_aa: CASSPELNQPQHF
d_call: TRBD2; v_call: TRBV7-8; j_call: TRBJ2-1; clone_size: NA; cdr3_nt: TGTGCCAGCAAGGGACTAGCGGGAGCCTATGAGCAGTTCTTC; cdr3_aa: CASKGLAGAYEQFF
d_call: NA; v_call: TRBV7-2; j_call: TRBJ1-1; clone_size: NA; cdr3_nt: TGTGCCAGCAGCTTATACAGCGAAGCTTTCTTT; cdr3_aa: CASSLYSEAFF
d_call: TRBD1; v_call: TRBV5-1; j_call: TRBJ2-7; clone_size: NA; cdr3_nt: TGCGCCAGCAGCTTGGGAGCGGGACAGGGAGTCTACGAGCAGTACTTC; cdr3_aa: CASSLGAGQGVYEQYF
d_call: NA; v_call: TRBV5-1; j_call: TRBJ2-4; clone_size: NA; cdr3_nt: TGCGCCAGCAGCTTCCGGGGAGAAAACATTCAGTACTTC; cdr3_aa: CASSFRGENIQYF
d_call: NA; v_call: TRBV12-3/TRBV12-4; j_call: TRBJ1-1; clone_size: NA; cdr3_nt: TGTGCCAGCAGTCCGCTTAGTAGGGAGAACGCTTTCTTT; cdr3_aa: CASSPLSRENAFF
d_call: NA; v_call: TRBV2; j_call: TRBJ2-7; clone_size: NA; cdr3_nt: TGTGCCAGCATGAGGCCGGAAGCCTACGAGCAGTACTTC; cdr3_aa: CASMRPEAYEQYF
d_call: TRBD1; v_call: TRBV5-1; j_call: TRBJ2-6; clone_size: NA; cdr3_nt: TGCGCCAGCAGCTTGGGGGACAGTTCTGGGGCCAACGTCCTGACTTTC; cdr3_aa: CASSLGDSSGANVLTF
d_call: NA; v_call: TRBV12-5; j_call: TRBJ2-6; clone_size: NA; cdr3_nt: TGTGCTAGTGCCCGTTCTGGGGCCAACGTCCTGACTTTC; cdr3_aa: CASARSGANVLTF
d_call: NA; v_call: TRBV2; j_call: TRBJ1-5; clone_size: few; cdr3_nt: TGTGCCAGCAGTGAACTGGCAGGACTGAGCAATCAGCCCCAGCATTTT; cdr3_aa: CASSELAGLSNQPQHF
d_call: NA; v_call: TRBV7-9; j_call: TRBJ1-3; clone_size: few; cdr3_nt: TGTGCCAGCAGCTTGCAGGGGACCTCTGGAAACACCATATATTTT; cdr3_aa: CASSLQGTSGNTIYF
d_call: NA; v_call: TRBV12-3/TRBV12-4; j_call: TRBJ1-1; clone_size: NA; cdr3_nt: TGTGCCAGCAGTTTAGACGGGAACACTGAAGCTTTCTTT; cdr3_aa: CASSLDGNTEAFF
d_call: TRBD2; v_call: TRBV3-1/TRBV3-2; j_call: TRBJ2-5; clone_size: NA; cdr3_nt: TGTGCCAGCAGGAAAGCGGGAGGGCCAGAGACCCAGTACTTC; cdr3_aa: CASRKAGGPETQYF
d_call: TRBD2; v_call: TRBV10-2; j_call: TRBJ2-1; clone_size: NA; cdr3_nt: TGCGCCAGTTTAGCGGGATGGTCGTACAATGAGCAGTTCTTC; cdr3_aa: CASLAGWSYNEQFF
d_call: NA; v_call: TRBV14; j_call: TRBJ2-7; clone_size: NA; cdr3_nt: TGTGCCAGCAGCCGAACCTACTCCACCTACGAGCAGTACTTC; cdr3_aa: CASSRTYSTYEQYF
d_call: NA; v_call: TRBV5-1; j_call: TRBJ2-2; clone_size: NA; cdr3_nt: TGCGCCAGCATGGAGCGGCTCACCGGGGAGCTGTTTTTT; cdr3_aa: CASMERLTGELFF
d_call: NA; v_call: TRBV10-3; j_call: TRBJ1-3; clone_size: NA; cdr3_nt: TGTGCCATCACGGGGAGCTCTGGAAACACCATATATTTT; cdr3_aa: CAITGSSGNTIYF
d_call: TRBD1; v_call: TRBV18; j_call: TRBJ1-5; clone_size: NA; cdr3_nt: TGTGCCAGCTCACCGGGACAGAACAATCAGCCCCAGCATTTT; cdr3_aa: CASSPGQNNQPQHF
d_call: NA; v_call: TRBV11-2; j_call: TRBJ1-2; clone_size: NA; cdr3_nt: TGTGCCAGCAGCTTTCTGGCCGGAGGAGAGTTCCACTTC; cdr3_aa: CASSFLAGGEFHF
d_call: NA; v_call: TRBV9; j_call: TRBJ2-1; clone_size: NA; cdr3_nt: TGTGCCAGCAGTGATCTACAGGGGGGGTATCAACTACAGTTCTTC; cdr3_aa: CASSDLQGGYQLQFF
d_call: NA; v_call: TRBV3-1/TRBV3-2; j_call: TRBJ2-3; clone_size: few; cdr3_nt: TGTGCCAGCAGCGTTAACACAGATACGCAGTATTTT; cdr3_aa: CASSVNTDTQYF
d_call: TRBD1; v_call: TRBV6-4; j_call: TRBJ2-5; clone_size: NA; cdr3_nt: TGTGCCAGCAGTGATGGGACAGTCCAAAACGCTAAAGAGACCCAGTACTTC; cdr3_aa: CASSDGTVQNAKETQYF
d_call: NA; v_call: TRBV7-9; j_call: TRBJ2-7; clone_size: NA; cdr3_nt: TGTGCCAGCAGCTTAGCGGGGGGAAATACCTACGAGCAGTACTTC; cdr3_aa: CASSLAGGNTYEQYF
d_call: NA; v_call: TRBV28; j_call: TRBJ2-7; clone_size: NA; cdr3_nt: TGTGCCAGCAGTTTAAAGGGGCACGAGCAGTACTTC; cdr3_aa: CASSLKGHEQYF
d_call: NA; v_call: TRBV2; j_call: TRBJ1-5; clone_size: NA; cdr3_nt: TGTGCCAGCAGTGGCATCCGGCAGCCCCAGCATTTT; cdr3_aa: CASSGIRQPQHF
d_call: TRBD2; v_call: TRBV5-1; j_call: TRBJ2-1; clone_size: NA; cdr3_nt: TGCGCCAGCCAAGAACTAGCGTACAATGAGCAGTTCTTC; cdr3_aa: CASQELAYNEQFF
d_call: TRBD1; v_call: TRBV27; j_call: TRBJ1-1; clone_size: NA; cdr3_nt: TGTGCCAGCAGACAGGGGGCGATTAATACTGCTTTCTTT; cdr3_aa: CASRQGAINTAFF
d_call: NA; v_call: TRBV2; j_call: TRBJ1-1; clone_size: NA; cdr3_nt: TGTGCCAGCAGTGAGGACAGCGATTATGAAGCTTTCTTT; cdr3_aa: CASSEDSDYEAFF
d_call: NA; v_call: TRBV5-1; j_call: TRBJ1-1; clone_size: NA; cdr3_nt: TGCGCCAGCAGCCCGAGGACACTCGAGGACACTGAAGCTTTCTTT; cdr3_aa: CASSPRTLEDTEAFF
d_call: TRBD2; v_call: TRBV5-4; j_call: TRBJ2-1; clone_size: NA; cdr3_nt: TGTGCCAGCAGCGTGGGAACTAGCGGTTACAATGAGCAGTTCTTC; cdr3_aa: CASSVGTSGYNEQFF
d_call: TRBD1; v_call: TRBV6-2/TRBV6-3; j_call: TRBJ1-1; clone_size: NA; cdr3_nt: TGTGCCAGCAGTTTTATCCCGGGACAGGGGGAAGCTTTCTTT; cdr3_aa: CASSFIPGQGEAFF
d_call: NA; v_call: TRBV29-1; j_call: TRBJ1-1; clone_size: NA; cdr3_nt: TGCAGCGTCCCGGACAGTAACACTGAAGCTTTCTTT; cdr3_aa: CSVPDSNTEAFF
d_call: TRBD2; v_call: TRBV7-2; j_call: TRBJ2-1; clone_size: NA; cdr3_nt: TGTGCCAGCAGCTTAGTAGGTAGCGGGATGCGAGAGCAGTTCTTC; cdr3_aa: CASSLVGSGMREQFF
d_call: NA; v_call: TRBV7-9; j_call: TRBJ2-1; clone_size: once; cdr3_nt: TGTGCCAGCACACAGGGTAATGAGCAGTTCTTC; cdr3_aa: CASTQGNEQFF
d_call: TRBD2; v_call: TRBV3-1/TRBV3-2; j_call: TRBJ2-3; clone_size: NA; cdr3_nt: TGTGCCAGCAGCCGGGGGGGAGTCCACACAGATACGCAGTATTTT; cdr3_aa: CASSRGGVHTDTQYF